Listed below are T cell receptor beta chains from one sample, sequenced in a study of blood T cell repertoires in COVID-19. Method: immunoSEQ multiplex PCR; TCRdb's copy keeps in-frame clones and lacks some. This table holds over 55,000 clones, more than 75% found once. Sequenced material: peripheral blood. The receptor source for this set is a woman older than 75 with acute or convalescent COVID-19. Both conserved end residues are part of each CDR3. A D gene is named only where the DNA matches it firmly. Not every row has a clone size; where given, it reads once, few, many or a size class.

D gene: TRBD2; clone size: NA; V gene: TRBV7-8; CDR3 length: 15; J gene: TRBJ2-7; CDR3 protein: CASSPRRGAAYEQYF; CDR3 DNA: TGTGCCAGCAGCCCCAGGCGGGGGGCTGCCTACGAGCAGTACTTC
D gene: TRBD1; clone size: few; V gene: TRBV3-1/TRBV3-2; CDR3 length: 12; J gene: TRBJ1-2; CDR3 protein: CASSVTGEGYTF; CDR3 DNA: TGTGCCAGCAGTGTTACAGGGGAAGGCTACACCTTC
D gene: NA; clone size: NA; V gene: TRBV6-5; CDR3 length: 15; J gene: TRBJ1-3; CDR3 protein: CASTVGQSSGNTIYF; CDR3 DNA: TGTGCCAGCACGGTGGGGCAGAGCTCTGGAAACACCATATATTTT
D gene: TRBD2; clone size: NA; V gene: TRBV28; CDR3 length: 13; J gene: TRBJ2-3; CDR3 protein: CASRSAGADTQYF; CDR3 DNA: TGTGCCAGCCGTTCAGCGGGAGCAGATACGCAGTATTTT
D gene: TRBD1; clone size: NA; V gene: TRBV6-5; CDR3 length: 13; J gene: TRBJ1-6; CDR3 protein: CAIRGLKNSPLHF; CDR3 DNA: TGTGCCATCAGGGGGCTGAAGAATTCACCCCTCCACTTT
D gene: NA; clone size: NA; V gene: TRBV7-9; CDR3 length: 15; J gene: TRBJ2-5; CDR3 protein: CASSLLAAPGETQYF; CDR3 DNA: TGTGCCAGCAGCTTACTTGCGGCCCCCGGGGAGACCCAGTACTTC
D gene: NA; clone size: NA; V gene: TRBV11-3; CDR3 length: 16; J gene: TRBJ2-3; CDR3 protein: CASSGGGRGSTDTQYF; CDR3 DNA: TGTGCCAGCAGCGGAGGGGGCAGGGGATCCACAGATACGCAGTATTTT
D gene: NA; clone size: NA; V gene: TRBV5-4; CDR3 length: 14; J gene: TRBJ2-3; CDR3 protein: CASIGGPSGDTQYF; CDR3 DNA: TGTGCCAGCATCGGGGGGCCTAGCGGAGATACGCAGTATTTT
D gene: TRBD2; clone size: NA; V gene: TRBV19; CDR3 length: 15; J gene: TRBJ2-3; CDR3 protein: CASNPGTSGTDTQYF; CDR3 DNA: TGTGCCAGTAATCCCGGGACTAGCGGCACAGATACGCAGTATTTT
D gene: TRBD1; clone size: once; V gene: TRBV5-1; CDR3 length: 15; J gene: TRBJ1-4; CDR3 protein: CASSSVTGGNEKLFF; CDR3 DNA: TGCGCCAGCAGCTCCGTGACAGGGGGGAATGAAAAACTGTTTTTT
D gene: TRBD1; clone size: NA; V gene: TRBV9; CDR3 length: 15; J gene: TRBJ2-7; CDR3 protein: CASSGRQGGSYEQYF; CDR3 DNA: TGTGCCAGCAGCGGCCGACAGGGGGGCTCCTACGAGCAGTACTTC
D gene: NA; clone size: NA; V gene: TRBV12-5; CDR3 length: 13; J gene: TRBJ2-1; CDR3 protein: CASGLVRRNEQFF; CDR3 DNA: TGTGCTAGTGGTTTGGTAAGGCGGAACGAGCAGTTCTTC
D gene: NA; clone size: NA; V gene: TRBV15; CDR3 length: 14; J gene: TRBJ1-2; CDR3 protein: CATSRGRVDYGYTF; CDR3 DNA: TGTGCCACCAGCAGAGGCCGGGTCGACTATGGCTACACCTTC
D gene: NA; clone size: NA; V gene: TRBV10-3; CDR3 length: 16; J gene: TRBJ2-7; CDR3 protein: CAISGSGETRSYEQYF; CDR3 DNA: TGTGCCATCTCCGGCAGTGGAGAGACCCGCTCCTACGAGCAGTACTTC
D gene: NA; clone size: NA; V gene: TRBV6-5; CDR3 length: 14; J gene: TRBJ2-3; CDR3 protein: CASRYTRNTDTQYF; CDR3 DNA: TGTGCCAGCAGGTATACCAGAAACACAGATACGCAGTATTTT
D gene: NA; clone size: NA; V gene: TRBV6-5; CDR3 length: 14; J gene: TRBJ2-3; CDR3 protein: CASSSQGGTDTQYF; CDR3 DNA: TGTGCCAGCAGTTCCCAGGGTGGCACAGATACGCAGTATTTT
D gene: NA; clone size: NA; V gene: TRBV4-3; CDR3 length: 15; J gene: TRBJ1-4; CDR3 protein: CASSREQGGRWKLFF; CDR3 DNA: TGCGCCAGCAGCCGAGAACAGGGAGGGCGGTGGAAACTGTTTTTT
D gene: TRBD2; clone size: NA; V gene: TRBV27; CDR3 length: 14; J gene: TRBJ2-1; CDR3 protein: CASSPTTSGRFQFF; CDR3 DNA: TGTGCCAGCAGTCCGACGACTAGCGGGAGGTTTCAGTTCTTC
D gene: NA; clone size: few; V gene: TRBV11-2; CDR3 length: 15; J gene: TRBJ1-2; CDR3 protein: CASSFAGTLNYGYTF; CDR3 DNA: TGTGCCAGCAGCTTTGCGGGAACCCTCAACTATGGCTACACCTTC
D gene: TRBD2; clone size: NA; V gene: TRBV7-9; CDR3 length: 15; J gene: TRBJ2-1; CDR3 protein: CASSLEGTSRNEQFF; CDR3 DNA: TGTGCCAGCAGCTTAGAAGGGACTAGTAGGAATGAGCAGTTCTTC
D gene: TRBD1; clone size: NA; V gene: TRBV5-1; CDR3 length: 18; J gene: TRBJ2-2; CDR3 protein: CASSPVWTQGADTGELFF; CDR3 DNA: TGCGCCAGCAGCCCGGTTTGGACACAGGGGGCAGACACCGGGGAGCTGTTTTTT
D gene: TRBD1; clone size: NA; V gene: TRBV7-9; CDR3 length: 15; J gene: TRBJ2-5; CDR3 protein: CASSIPTGGRETQYF; CDR3 DNA: TGTGCCAGCAGCATACCGACAGGGGGCAGGGAGACCCAGTACTTC
D gene: NA; clone size: NA; V gene: TRBV2; CDR3 length: 13; J gene: TRBJ1-4; CDR3 protein: CASSRGGGEKLFF; CDR3 DNA: TGTGCCAGCAGTAGGGGCGGGGGTGAAAAACTGTTTTTT
D gene: NA; clone size: NA; V gene: TRBV10-3; CDR3 length: 12; J gene: TRBJ1-4; CDR3 protein: CAISDDSEKLFF; CDR3 DNA: TGTGCCATCAGTGACGACAGTGAAAAACTGTTTTTT
D gene: TRBD1; clone size: NA; V gene: TRBV18; CDR3 length: 16; J gene: TRBJ1-2; CDR3 protein: CASSPRGTGGDYGYTF; CDR3 DNA: TGTGCCAGCTCACCAAGGGGCACAGGGGGAGACTATGGCTACACCTTC
D gene: TRBD2; clone size: NA; V gene: TRBV5-4; CDR3 length: 12; J gene: TRBJ2-7; CDR3 protein: CASSFDKREADF; CDR3 DNA: TGTGCCAGCAGCTTCGATAAGCGGGAGGCTGACTTC
D gene: TRBD1; clone size: NA; V gene: TRBV6-5; CDR3 length: 14; J gene: TRBJ1-1; CDR3 protein: CASRLQGGNTEAFF; CDR3 DNA: TGTGCCAGCAGACTACAGGGGGGGAACACTGAAGCTTTCTTT
D gene: TRBD2; clone size: once; V gene: TRBV7-2; CDR3 length: 13; J gene: TRBJ2-7; CDR3 protein: CASSTSGRYEQYF; CDR3 DNA: TGTGCCAGCTCTACTAGCGGGAGGTACGAGCAGTACTTC
D gene: TRBD1; clone size: NA; V gene: TRBV18; CDR3 length: 16; J gene: TRBJ2-1; CDR3 protein: CASSPFGQGNYNEQFF; CDR3 DNA: TGTGCCAGCTCACCATTTGGACAGGGGAATTACAATGAGCAGTTCTTC
D gene: TRBD1; clone size: NA; V gene: TRBV6-5; CDR3 length: 15; J gene: TRBJ2-5; CDR3 protein: CASRDRAYSTETQYF; CDR3 DNA: TGTGCCAGCAGGGACAGGGCTTACTCGACGGAGACCCAGTACTTC
D gene: NA; clone size: NA; V gene: TRBV12-3/TRBV12-4; CDR3 length: 11; J gene: TRBJ2-5; CDR3 protein: CASSWAETQYF; CDR3 DNA: TGTGCCAGCTCGTGGGCGGAGACCCAGTACTTC
D gene: TRBD2; clone size: once; V gene: TRBV5-1; CDR3 length: 17; J gene: TRBJ2-3; CDR3 protein: CASSMGLAGARTDTQYF; CDR3 DNA: TGCGCCAGCAGCATGGGACTAGCGGGAGCTAGGACAGATACGCAGTATTTT
D gene: NA; clone size: NA; V gene: TRBV14; CDR3 length: 13; J gene: TRBJ1-1; CDR3 protein: CASSRYSYTEAFF; CDR3 DNA: TGTGCCAGCAGCCGGTACAGCTACACTGAAGCTTTCTTT
D gene: TRBD1; clone size: NA; V gene: TRBV7-6; CDR3 length: 15; J gene: TRBJ2-7; CDR3 protein: CASSLFPRDRPEQYF; CDR3 DNA: TGTGCCAGCAGCTTATTCCCCCGGGACAGGCCCGAGCAGTACTTC
D gene: TRBD1; clone size: NA; V gene: TRBV4-1; CDR3 length: 19; J gene: TRBJ2-1; CDR3 protein: CASSQAPGQGIRFYNEQFF; CDR3 DNA: TGCGCCAGCAGCCAAGCGCCGGGACAGGGGATAAGATTCTACAATGAGCAGTTCTTC
D gene: NA; clone size: few; V gene: TRBV29-1; CDR3 length: 14; J gene: TRBJ1-6; CDR3 protein: CSVEEDRLGPPLHF; CDR3 DNA: TGCAGCGTTGAGGAAGACAGGCTGGGGCCACCCCTCCACTTT
D gene: TRBD2; clone size: once; V gene: TRBV5-1; CDR3 length: 15; J gene: TRBJ2-5; CDR3 protein: CASSSLAGGWETQYF; CDR3 DNA: TGCGCCAGCAGCTCACTAGCGGGAGGGTGGGAGACCCAGTACTTC
D gene: NA; clone size: NA; V gene: TRBV14; CDR3 length: 15; J gene: TRBJ1-1; CDR3 protein: CASSRRTPAGTEAFF; CDR3 DNA: TGTGCCAGCAGCCGGAGGACCCCCGCGGGCACTGAAGCTTTCTTT
D gene: TRBD1; clone size: NA; V gene: TRBV7-6; CDR3 length: 15; J gene: TRBJ2-7; CDR3 protein: CASSPGQGFSYEQYF; CDR3 DNA: TGTGCCAGCAGTCCGGGACAGGGGTTCTCCTACGAGCAGTACTTC
D gene: TRBD2; clone size: NA; V gene: TRBV28; CDR3 length: 17; J gene: TRBJ2-7; CDR3 protein: CASTQTPGLAVTYEQYF; CDR3 DNA: TGTGCCAGCACCCAAACGCCGGGACTAGCGGTAACCTACGAGCAGTACTTC
D gene: TRBD2; clone size: NA; V gene: TRBV3-1/TRBV3-2; CDR3 length: 16; J gene: TRBJ2-7; CDR3 protein: CASSKGLAGGPYEQYF; CDR3 DNA: TGTGCCAGCAGCAAGGGACTAGCGGGAGGGCCCTACGAGCAGTACTTC
D gene: NA; clone size: NA; V gene: TRBV19; CDR3 length: 15; J gene: TRBJ1-5; CDR3 protein: CASSSDSLFNQPQHF; CDR3 DNA: TGTGCCAGTAGTTCAGACAGCCTATTCAATCAGCCCCAGCATTTT
D gene: TRBD1; clone size: NA; V gene: TRBV5-1; CDR3 length: 14; J gene: TRBJ2-1; CDR3 protein: CASSMGQGDNEQFF; CDR3 DNA: TGCGCCAGCAGCATGGGACAGGGGGACAATGAGCAGTTCTTC
D gene: NA; clone size: NA; V gene: TRBV3-1/TRBV3-2; CDR3 length: 17; J gene: TRBJ1-3; CDR3 protein: CASSQDMAGSGGNTIYF; CDR3 DNA: TGTGCCAGCAGCCAAGATATGGCAGGCTCTGGAGGAAACACCATATATTTT
D gene: TRBD2; clone size: NA; V gene: TRBV5-4; CDR3 length: 16; J gene: TRBJ2-5; CDR3 protein: CASSAGGLAGVETQYF; CDR3 DNA: TGTGCCAGCAGCGCTGGTGGCCTAGCGGGAGTGGAGACCCAGTACTTC
D gene: NA; clone size: NA; V gene: TRBV12-3/TRBV12-4; CDR3 length: 13; J gene: TRBJ2-7; CDR3 protein: CASSLRDSGEQYF; CDR3 DNA: TGTGCCAGCAGTTTAAGAGACTCGGGTGAGCAGTACTTC
D gene: TRBD2; clone size: NA; V gene: TRBV25-1; CDR3 length: 18; J gene: TRBJ2-5; CDR3 protein: CASSESLAGVVMRETQYF; CDR3 DNA: TGTGCCAGCAGTGAAAGCCTAGCGGGAGTAGTGATGAGAGAGACCCAGTACTTC
D gene: NA; clone size: once; V gene: TRBV5-5; CDR3 length: 15; J gene: TRBJ1-2; CDR3 protein: CASSLQGQGNYGYTF; CDR3 DNA: TGTGCCAGCAGCTTGCAGGGGCAGGGGAACTATGGCTACACCTTC
D gene: NA; clone size: NA; V gene: TRBV6-5; CDR3 length: 16; J gene: TRBJ2-2; CDR3 protein: CASSYSVALNTGELFF; CDR3 DNA: TGTGCCAGCAGTTACTCGGTAGCGCTCAACACCGGGGAGCTGTTTTTT
D gene: TRBD2; clone size: NA; V gene: TRBV7-9; CDR3 length: 15; J gene: TRBJ2-7; CDR3 protein: CASSTSIAGEHEQYF; CDR3 DNA: TGTGCCAGCAGCACCAGCATAGCGGGAGAACACGAGCAGTACTTC
D gene: TRBD1; clone size: NA; V gene: TRBV28; CDR3 length: 14; J gene: TRBJ2-5; CDR3 protein: CASSGDRGGETQYF; CDR3 DNA: TGTGCCAGCAGCGGGGACAGGGGCGGGGAGACCCAGTACTTC
D gene: NA; clone size: NA; V gene: TRBV5-4; CDR3 length: 12; J gene: TRBJ2-7; CDR3 protein: CATHQGSYEQYF; CDR3 DNA: TGTGCCACCCACCAGGGCTCCTACGAGCAGTACTTC